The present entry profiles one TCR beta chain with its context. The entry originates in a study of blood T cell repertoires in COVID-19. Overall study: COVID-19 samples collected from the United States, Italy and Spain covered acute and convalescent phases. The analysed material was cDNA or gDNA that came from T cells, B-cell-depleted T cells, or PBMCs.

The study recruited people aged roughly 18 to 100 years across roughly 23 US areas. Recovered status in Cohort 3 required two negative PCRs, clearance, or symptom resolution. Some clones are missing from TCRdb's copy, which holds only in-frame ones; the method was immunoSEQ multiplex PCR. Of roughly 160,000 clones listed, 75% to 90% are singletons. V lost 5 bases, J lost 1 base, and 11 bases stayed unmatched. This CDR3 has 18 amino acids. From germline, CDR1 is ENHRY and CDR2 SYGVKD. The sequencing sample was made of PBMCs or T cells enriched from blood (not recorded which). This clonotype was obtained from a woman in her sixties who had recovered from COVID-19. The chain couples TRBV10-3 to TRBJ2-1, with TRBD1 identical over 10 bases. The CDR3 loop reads CAISIGGLGQGSYNEQFF. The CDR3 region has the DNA TGTGCCATCAGTATAGGAGGTTTGGGACAGGGGTCCTACAATGAGCAGTTCTTC.